This entry describes one TCR beta chain. Its matching antigen is unknown. These data are taken from a study of T cell responses to AZD1222 COVID-19 vaccine. V lost 3 bases, J lost 6 bases, and 4 bases stayed unmatched. The CDR3 runs 13 residues. CDR1 LNHDA and CDR2 SQIVND come from the germline V gene (reference sequence). Whole-study findings and limits: Donors in the cohort were predominantly white British and more often female, and clonal diversity was possibly underestimated.

Profiled with immunoSEQ multiplex PCR; TCRdb holds only in-frame clones, not every one. The profile shows over 130,000 clones, about nine tenths of them singletons. The chain joins TRBV19 to TRBJ1-1; 7 bases match TRBD1. The clonotype originates from an adult who received the AZD1222 COVID-19 vaccine. Material: peripheral blood, obtained 28 days after the second AZD1222 dose. The CDR3 bases are TGTGCCAGTAGTATCGCAGGGGGACCTGAAGCTTTCTTT. Its protein product is CASSIAGGPEAFF.